The clone carrying this T cell receptor beta chain has just one count. This specimen belongs to a study of blood T cell repertoires in COVID-19. CDR1 and CDR2 from the germline V gene are MGHRA and YSYEKL. CDR3 length: 15 residues. Trimming cost V 5 bases and J 2 bases; bases outside gene matches: 4. Libraries were prepared by immunoSEQ multiplex PCR; TCRdb keeps only in-frame clonotypes and omits some of them. The sample yields about 160,000 clones, 75% to 90% seen once. The chain is built from TRBV4-1 and TRBJ2-7, with TRBD2 matching over 12 bases. This clonotype originated in a woman over 75 with active or convalescent COVID-19. Sequenced sample: peripheral blood. Here the CDR3 DNA reads TGCGCCAGCAGCAAACTAGCGGGGGGAACCTACGAGCAGTACTTC. Protein: CASSKLAGGTYEQYF.